The present TCR beta chain was sequenced within a study of sequential checkpoint blockade in melanoma. Study-level points and caveats: Clinical benefit was about 30 times likelier when tumor T-cell fraction and clonality increased.

Sequencing used immunoSEQ multiplex PCR; TCRdb keeps in-frame clones, though not all of them. The data hold tens of thousands of clones, with roughly 30% observed a single time. In the case of this clone: Antigen specificity is unknown.

This sample's treatment: randomized to nivolumab then ipilimumab (arm A) or the reverse (arm B). CDR3 size: 15 residues. CDR1 and CDR2 (germline): KGHSH, LQKENI. V lost 2 bases to trimming and J lost 8 bases, with 13 bases between them. Source: tumor tissue (inferred from file names), taken from a patient given nivolumab and ipilimumab in sequence. The chain links TRBV18 to TRBJ1-6, with unresolved D. The clonotype was recovered from a human donor with melanoma. In DNA form, the CDR3 reads TGTGCCAGCTCACCATTACCCCATCACGATTCACCCCTCCACTTT. Translated, it gives CASSPLPHHDSPLHF.